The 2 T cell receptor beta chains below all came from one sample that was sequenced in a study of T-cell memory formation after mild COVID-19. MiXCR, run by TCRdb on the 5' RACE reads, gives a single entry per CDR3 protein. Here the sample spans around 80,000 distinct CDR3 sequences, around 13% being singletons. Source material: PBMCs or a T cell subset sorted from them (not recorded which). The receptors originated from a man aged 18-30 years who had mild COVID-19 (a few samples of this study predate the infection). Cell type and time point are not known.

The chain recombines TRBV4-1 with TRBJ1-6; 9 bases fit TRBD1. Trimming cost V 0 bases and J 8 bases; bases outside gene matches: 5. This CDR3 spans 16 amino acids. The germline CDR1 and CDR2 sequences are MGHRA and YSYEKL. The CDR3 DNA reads TGCGCCAGCAGCCAAGATCCATGGACAGGGGATTCACCCCTCCACTTT. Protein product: CASSQDPWTGDSPLHF.

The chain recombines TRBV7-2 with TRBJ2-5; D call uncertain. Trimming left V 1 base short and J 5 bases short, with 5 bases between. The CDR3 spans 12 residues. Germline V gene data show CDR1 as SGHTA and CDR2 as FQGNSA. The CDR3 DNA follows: TGTGCCAGCAGCTTAGAAGAGGAGACCCAGTACTTC. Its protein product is CASSLEEETQYF.